The 28 T cell receptor beta chains below all came from one sample that was sequenced in a study of cytomegalovirus exposure and HLA in healthy donors. Amplification used 60 Vbeta primers and 13 Jbeta primers. The data were produced by immunoSEQ multiplex PCR, yet TCRdb's version contains in-frame clones alone and is incomplete. This table holds around 150,000 clones, approximately 80% found once. Source material: PBMCs. These receptors were taken from a man younger than 35 in good health and CMV-seropositive.

This clone has more than one count but fewer than ten. The V and J genes are TRBV27 and TRBJ1-1; TRBD1 might be the D (6 bases). Germline CDR1 and CDR2: MNHEY and SMNVEV (reference sequence). The V gene lost 2 bases and the J gene lost 6 bases, with 10 bases spanning the gap. There are 13 residues in the CDR3. The DNA for the CDR3 is TGTGCCAGCAGTTTAGGCAGGGGCGCTGAAGCTTTCTTT. It translates to CASSLGRGAEAFF.

A word on this clone: Different DNA sequences within this sample yield the same CDR3. The chain carries TRBV30 and TRBJ1-2; D might be TRBD1 (6 bases). Germline assignment: CDR1 GTSNPN and CDR2 SVGIG (reference sequence). V was shortened by 4 bases and J by 8 bases, with 17 bases between the two germline ends. The CDR3 extends over 13 amino acids. The CDR3 region is CAWTGGAGGGYTF. The CDR3 DNA reads as TGTGCCTGGACGGGGGGCGCGGGGGGGGGCTACACCTTC.

The chain joins TRBV30 to TRBJ2-7, with D tentatively TRBD1 (6 bases). Germline V gene data show CDR1 as GTSNPN and CDR2 as SVGIG (reference sequence). The V end lost 3 bases, the J end lost 5 bases, and 14 bases lay between the germline ends. The CDR3 runs to 13 residues. CDR3 bases: TGTGCCTGGAGCGACCCTAACAGGGACGAGCAGTACTTC. Translated: CAWSDPNRDEQYF.

The chain uses TRBV6-1 and TRBJ2-7; D not resolved. Germline CDR1 and CDR2: MNHNS and SASEGT. The V end was cut by 6 bases, the J end by 2 bases, with 11 bases between. This CDR3 contains 13 residues. This CDR3 is CASSAAGPYEQYF. The DNA for the CDR3 is TGTGCCAGCAGCGCCGCTGGCCCCTACGAGCAGTACTTC.

Only one count was recorded for this clone. The chain combines TRBV5-4 with TRBJ1-2; 7 bases agree with TRBD1. In germline, CDR1 is SGHNT, CDR2 YYREEE (reference sequence). V lost 6 bases, J lost 6 bases, and 14 bases stayed unmatched. The CDR3 loop spans 15 amino acids. DNA for the CDR3: TGTGCCAGCACCCTAGGCGCGACAGGGTGGAATGGCTACACCTTC. Translating gives CASTLGATGWNGYTF.

This clone occurred once. V is TRBV6-4 and J is TRBJ2-1; a weak D match, TRBD1 (6 bases). This CDR3 region has 13 residues. Germline V gene sequence: CDR1 MRHNA, CDR2 SNTAGT. With 4 bases removed from V and 7 bases from J, the gap between germline ends came to 11 bases. The CDR3: CASSAYRANEQFF. CDR3 bases: TGTGCCAGCAGTGCCTACAGGGCTAATGAGCAGTTCTTC.

The chain has TRBV18 and TRBJ1-5, with D hard to call. Trimming shortened V by 1 base and J by 0 bases, and 7 bases separated the two germline ends. Germline CDR1 and CDR2: KGHSH and LQKENI. The CDR3 contains 15 residues. CDR3 sequence: CASSPQHHSNQPQHF. The CDR3 DNA reads TGTGCCAGCTCACCACAACACCATAGCAATCAGCCCCAGCATTTT.

The sample holds a few counts of this clone. The chain is built from TRBV6-5 and TRBJ2-2, with D unresolved. Trimming removed 8 bases at V and 3 bases at J, with 7 bases between. The CDR3 is 12 amino acids. The germline V gene encodes CDR1 MNHEY and CDR2 SVGAGI. In DNA form, the CDR3 reads TGTGCCAGCCGTACAGACACCGGGGAGCTGTTTTTT. Its protein product is CASRTDTGELFF.

This sequence joins TRBV5-1 and TRBJ2-7, with 14 nucleotides matching TRBD2. Germline lookup yields CDR1 SGHRS and CDR2 YFSETQ. This CDR3 comprises 15 residues. V shed 4 bases, J shed 5 bases, and the junction held 5 bases outside the gene matches. The CDR3 DNA follows: TGCGCCAGCAGCGTGACTAGCGGGAGGGCCCACGAGCAGTACTTC. Translation: CASSVTSGRAHEQYF.

The rearrangement joins TRBV30 to TRBJ1-6, with 7 bases lining up with TRBD1. The CDR3 contains 14 residues. Trimming cost V 1 base and J 6 bases; bases outside gene matches: 3. The germline V gene has CDR1 GTSNPN and CDR2 SVGIG (reference sequence). As DNA, the CDR3 is TGTGCCTGGAGTGCCGGGACAGTTAATTCACCCCTCCACTTT. Amino acids: CAWSAGTVNSPLHF.

This chain uses TRBV18 with TRBJ2-1, with a weak D call TRBD2 (6 bases). V was trimmed by 8 bases and J by 9 bases, leaving 20 bases between them. From germline, CDR1 is KGHSH and CDR2 LQKENI. This CDR3 region has 14 residues. The CDR3 loop is CASVTSQGGVEQFF. The DNA of the CDR3 is TGTGCCAGCGTGACCTCGCAGGGAGGCGTTGAGCAGTTCTTC.

The CDR3 bases are TGCAGTGCTGCGACAGGGACCGAGCAGTACTTC. As protein: CSAATGTEQYF. The V and J genes are TRBV20-1 and TRBJ2-7, with 7 nucleotides matching TRBD1. V trimming: 5 bases; J trimming: 6 bases; junction bases outside the gene matches: 4. CDR1 and CDR2 from the germline V gene are DFQATT and SNEGSKA (reference sequence). The CDR3 sequence is 11 residues long.

The chain uses TRBV18 and TRBJ1-5; D is ambiguous. Trimming stripped 2 bases from V and 2 bases from J, with 10 bases between. CDR1 and CDR2 from the germline V gene are KGHSH and LQKENI. The CDR3 spans 15 residues. In DNA form, the CDR3 reads TGTGCCAGCTCACCAGGGCAGGCTCGCAATCAGCCCCAGCATTTT. Protein product: CASSPGQARNQPQHF.

A few counts support this clone. This chain uses TRBV5-1 with TRBJ2-3; 8 positions agree with TRBD2. Germline CDR1 is SGHRS and CDR2 is YFSETQ. CDR3 length equals 15 residues. Trimming took 0 bases from V and 4 from J; bases not matched to a gene: 4. CDR3 sequence reads: CASSLEGLGADTQYF. In nucleotides, the CDR3 is TGCGCCAGCAGCTTGGAGGGACTAGGAGCAGATACGCAGTATTTT.

The chain is built from TRBV18 and TRBJ1-5; D is undetermined. The CDR3 extends over 13 amino acids. The germline V gene encodes CDR1 KGHSH and CDR2 LQKENI. Between the trimmed V and J ends, which lost 2 bases and 7 bases, there was a span of 9 bases. The CDR3 DNA reads as TGTGCCAGCTCACCAGGGGAGGAACAGCCCCAGCATTTT. It is translated as CASSPGEEQPQHF.

The chain links TRBV4-2 to TRBJ2-1; 11 bases line up with TRBD2. CDR3 length: 15 residues. V gave up 4 bases and J gave up 3 bases; unmatched junction bases: 2. Germline CDR1 LGHNA, CDR2 YNFKEQ. CDR3 residues: CASSPGTSGYNEQFF. DNA of the CDR3: TGTGCCAGCAGCCCCGGGACTAGCGGCTACAATGAGCAGTTCTTC.

About this clone itself: At one end, the junction sequence differs from germline, possibly due to a read error. V is TRBV4-2 and J is TRBJ2-6, with 9 bases fitting TRBD1. This CDR3 has 16 amino acids. CDR1 is LGHNA, CDR2 YNFKEQ, per germline. The CDR3 loop reads CASSQDRGTGANGLTF. CDR3 coding DNA: TGTGCCAGCAGCCAGGACAGGGGAACTGGGGCCAACGGCCTGACTTTC.

This clone has just a few counts. This chain uses TRBV4-1 with TRBJ2-2; no firm D call. CDR1 MGHRA and CDR2 YSYEKL come from the germline V gene. CDR3 size: 19 residues. V lost 7 bases and J 2 bases, leaving 26 bases between the germline ends. The CDR3 here is CASKSAYYSHRSNTGELFF. The CDR3 DNA sequence: TGCGCCAGCAAGTCCGCGTACTATTCCCATAGGTCCAACACCGGGGAGCTGTTTTTT.

The chain uses TRBV4-3 and TRBJ1-5; D remains ambiguous. The CDR3 is 16 residues long. Germline CDR1 and CDR2: LGHNA and YSLEER. Trimming pared 1 base from V and 6 bases from J, leaving 16 bases between. CDR3 nucleotides: TGCGCCAGCAGCCAAGGGTTGGGGAGAGAAAGTCAGCCCCAGCATTTT. Residues: CASSQGLGRESQPQHF.

A single count supports this clone. The chain employs TRBV5-1 and TRBJ2-5, with 7 bases lining up with TRBD2. Germline V gives CDR1 SGHRS, CDR2 YFSETQ. V lost 4 bases, J lost 5 bases, and 11 bases stayed unmatched. The CDR3 loop spans 15 amino acids. The CDR3 loop is CASSATSRGGETQYF. The CDR3 DNA is TGCGCCAGCAGCGCGACTAGCCGGGGAGGGGAGACCCAGTACTTC.

The chain carries TRBV10-2 and TRBJ1-6; D is unresolved. Trimming took off 2 bases at V and 3 bases at J, with 5 bases between the two ends. Germline lookup yields CDR1 WSHSY and CDR2 SAAADI. The CDR3 is 14 residues long. This CDR3 reads CASSEGSYNSPLHF. The CDR3 coding sequence is TGCGCCAGCAGTGAGGGGAGCTATAATTCACCCCTCCACTTT.

This clone came up a few times. The chain links TRBV6-1 to TRBJ1-5; D is possibly TRBD1 (5 bases). Germline lookup yields CDR1 MNHNS and CDR2 SASEGT. V was trimmed by 3 bases and J by 2 bases, leaving 14 bases between them. CDR3 length: 16 amino acids. CDR3 sequence (DNA): TGTGCCAGCAGTGAGCGGGACCCGTCGGGCAATCAGCCCCAGCATTTT. This codes for CASSERDPSGNQPQHF.

The chain links TRBV18 to TRBJ1-4; the D is unclear. The CDR3 extends over 12 amino acids. The V end was cut by 2 bases, the J end by 10 bases, with 8 bases between. Germline V gene lookup returns CDR1 KGHSH and CDR2 LQKENI. CDR3 region: CASSPSPVKLFF. As DNA, the CDR3 is TGTGCCAGCTCACCATCGCCAGTAAAACTGTTTTTT.

This clone was observed once. The rearrangement uses TRBV19 and TRBJ2-1; 8 bases match TRBD2. CDR1 is LNHDA, CDR2 SQIVND, per germline (reference sequence). The CDR3 covers 16 residues. Trimming removed 4 bases from V and 1 base from J; junction bases left unmatched: 6. Here the CDR3 DNA reads TGTGCCAGTAGTACATGGACTAGCAGGTCCTACAATGAGCAGTTCTTC. Protein sequence: CASSTWTSRSYNEQFF.

This clone was seen more than once but under ten times. The chain employs TRBV7-9 and TRBJ2-7; no reliable D call. The germline gives CDR1 SEHNR, CDR2 FQNEAQ (reference sequence). Deletions cut 5 bases from V and 0 bases from J, with 5 bases between. The CDR3 is 12 residues long. CDR3 sequence (DNA): TGTGCCAGCAGCCTGTCCTCCTACGAGCAGTACTTC. It translates to CASSLSSYEQYF.

This clone was counted a single time. The chain combines TRBV5-1 with TRBJ1-5; D is undetermined. The CDR3 contains 14 residues. Deletions cut 4 bases from V and 1 base from J, with 9 bases between. The germline gives CDR1 SGHRS, CDR2 YFSETQ. The CDR3 DNA reads TGCGCCAGCAGCGTCGGAGGGAGCAATCAGCCCCAGCATTTT. It encodes CASSVGGSNQPQHF.

The rearrangement uses TRBV27 and TRBJ2-7; 11 bases are a match to TRBD2. The CDR3 sequence is 17 residues long. The V segment lost 1 base and the J segment 0 bases; nucleotides outside the gene matches: 5. CDR1 is MNHEY, CDR2 SMNVEV, per germline (reference sequence). CDR3 sequence reads: CASSLLLAGGPSYEQYF. In DNA, the CDR3 is TGTGCCAGCAGTTTATTGCTAGCGGGGGGACCCTCCTACGAGCAGTACTTC.

This sequence joins TRBV7-2 and TRBJ2-1, with 9 bases lining up with TRBD2. Germline values: CDR1 SGHTA, CDR2 FQGNSA. J lost 10 bases, V lost 5 bases, and 3 bases had no gene match. The CDR3 has 12 residues. CDR3 amino acids: CASSLLAGEQFF. The CDR3 bases are TGTGCCAGCAGCCTGCTAGCGGGGGAGCAGTTCTTC.